This TCR beta chain was recovered during a study of vaccination and CD4 T cells after COVID-19. Study background: The stimulating agents, overlapping spike peptides, came from SARS-CoV-2, HCoV-NL63, HCoV-OC43 and HCoV-229E.

This clonotype appeared a few times. The antigen remains undetermined. The Oncomine TCR Beta short-read assay was what sequenced the DNA obtained from cultured CD4+ T cells. MiXCR, run by TCRdb on the PCR reads, gives a single entry per CDR3 protein. There are 17,000 or so distinct CDR3 sequences in the sample; about 48% occur only once, and 10% to 15% lies in the top ten. Time point meaning: late sampling 161 to 241 days after vaccination in a few convalescent patients. Treatment of the sample: roughly 11-day PBMC culture with coronavirus spike peptide pools or control peptides (ViraFEST assay). ViraFEST sequenced TCRs after peptide-pool expansion of antigen-specific T cells. Cell culture was performed with about 2 million PBMCs per well in the presence of 8.5 to 10 IU/ml IL-2 and approximately 9.6 ug/ml peptide pools. Half-medium replacement with fresh IL-2 medium took place on days 3 and 7. Germline V CDR1 and CDR2: DFQATT, SNEGSKA (reference sequence). This CDR3 spans 15 amino acids. Trimming shortened V by 7 bases and J by 0 bases, and 13 bases separated the two germline ends.

This sequence originates from a human donor who had recovered from COVID-19. This chain joins TRBV20-1 and TRBJ2-6; D call uncertain. The source was CD4+ T cells from blood, cultured in vitro, collected about 7 months after SARS-CoV-2 vaccination. The CDR3 sequence: CSVQRRDSGANVLTF. Written as DNA, the CDR3 is TGCAGTGTACAGCGACGAGACTCTGGGGCCAACGTCCTGACTTTC.